Listed below are T cell receptor beta chains from one sample, sequenced in a study of cytomegalovirus exposure and HLA in healthy donors. Assay: immunoSEQ multiplex PCR; the TCRdb copy retains only in-frame clones and omits some. Of about 200,000 clones detected, 82% appear once; the ten largest clones hold about 6.4%. Sequencing was performed on PBMCs. These receptors were obtained from a man aged 40-49 years in good health and CMV-seropositive. Both conserved end residues are part of each CDR3. The D gene is left open where the match is weak. Only part of the rows carry a size: once, few, many, or a class if the clone is expanded.

TGTGCCAGCTCACCGGGGACTAGCGGGAAGCAGGATGAGCAGTTCTTC | CASSPGTSGKQDEQFF | TRBJ2-1 | 16 | TRBD2 | TRBV18 | once
TGTGCCAGCAGCCAAGGAGGGATCGGGAGGGGAAACATTCAGTACTTC | CASSQGGIGRGNIQYF | TRBJ2-4 | 16 | TRBD2 | TRBV14 | .
TGCGCCAGCAGCCTCGGGACTAGCGGGAGTAATGCCAAAAACATTCAGTACTTC | CASSLGTSGSNAKNIQYF | TRBJ2-4 | 18 | TRBD2 | TRBV5-1 | .
TGTGCCAGCAGCTTGTACCTCATGCGGGAGAGCTCCTACAATGAGCAGTTCTTC | CASSLYLMRESSYNEQFF | TRBJ2-1 | 18 | TRBD2 | TRBV7-9 | .
TGTGCCAGCAGTTACTCCGGAGGGGTTCGGCCCCAGCATTTT | CASSYSGGVRPQHF | TRBJ1-5 | 14 | . | TRBV6-6 | .
TGTGCCAGCAGAACCACACAGGGGTTCGGCACAGATACGCAGTATTTT | CASRTTQGFGTDTQYF | TRBJ2-3 | 16 | TRBD1 | TRBV27 | .
TGTGCCAGCAGCTTTACCTTGGGGGCGGACTATGGCTACACCTTC | CASSFTLGADYGYTF | TRBJ1-2 | 15 | . | TRBV11-2 | .
TGTGCCTGGAGTCATGGGGGGAGCAACACAGATACGCAGTATTTT | CAWSHGGSNTDTQYF | TRBJ2-3 | 15 | . | TRBV30 | .
TGTGCCAGCAGCATCCCGGTCCCGAACACCGGGGAGCTGTTTTTT | CASSIPVPNTGELFF | TRBJ2-2 | 15 | . | TRBV7-2 | .
TGCGCCAGCAGCCAAGAGAGAGGGGAGGCTAATGAAAAACTGTTTTTT | CASSQERGEANEKLFF | TRBJ1-4 | 16 | . | TRBV4-1 | few
TGTGCCAGCAGCCAACAGGGGAACACTGAAGCTTTCTTT | CASSQQGNTEAFF | TRBJ1-1 | 13 | . | TRBV11-1 | .
TGTGCCAGCAGCCCGGACAGGGCCTTCCCTGGGGCCAACGTCCTGACTTTC | CASSPDRAFPGANVLTF | TRBJ2-6 | 17 | TRBD1 | TRBV7-9 | few
TGTGCCAGCTCACCCCGAGAGGACAGCCCCCAGCATTTT | CASSPREDSPQHF | TRBJ1-5 | 13 | . | TRBV18 | .
TGTGCCAGCACCCCGACTAGCGGGAGCCCCGGGGAGCTGTTTTTT | CASTPTSGSPGELFF | TRBJ2-2 | 15 | TRBD2 | TRBV18 | .
TGTGCCAGCAGCTTCTTTAGCGGGAGGATCTACGAGCAGTACTTC | CASSFFSGRIYEQYF | TRBJ2-7 | 15 | TRBD2 | TRBV11-2 | .
TGTGCCAGCAGCAACGCCGGGACTAGCAAGCTTCGCCCCTACAATGAGCAGTTCTTC | CASSNAGTSKLRPYNEQFF | TRBJ2-1 | 19 | TRBD2 | TRBV7-3 | few
TGTGCCAGCAGCGAAACGACTGAGACCCAGTACTTC | CASSETTETQYF | TRBJ2-5 | 12 | . | TRBV9 | .
TGTGCCAGCAGTTTAAGGGGGCATAGTCAGCCCCAGCATTTT | CASSLRGHSQPQHF | TRBJ1-5 | 14 | TRBD1 | TRBV27 | once
TGTGCCAGCAGCTTAGTCCCAGCGGCGGCCAATGAGCAGTTCTTC | CASSLVPAAANEQFF | TRBJ2-1 | 15 | . | TRBV7-8 | .
TGTGCCAGCTCACCGCCAACGGGGGATGGCTACACCTTC | CASSPPTGDGYTF | TRBJ1-2 | 13 | . | TRBV18 | .
TGTGCTAGTGGTTTGGTTGGTAGCGGGAGCTGGCGGGAGACCCAGTACTTC | CASGLVGSGSWRETQYF | TRBJ2-5 | 17 | TRBD2 | TRBV12-5 | .
TGTGCTAGTGGTTTGGTACAAGACTCCGAGCAGTACTTC | CASGLVQDSEQYF | TRBJ2-7 | 13 | . | TRBV12-5 | once
TGTGCCAGCAGCCAATTACAGGGGAGGCGGAACTATGGCTACACCTTC | CASSQLQGRRNYGYTF | TRBJ1-2 | 16 | TRBD1 | TRBV4-2 | .
TGTGCCACACGGAGGGGGGGGTCTGGAAACACCATATATTTT | CATRRGGSGNTIYF | TRBJ1-3 | 14 | . | TRBV6-5 | few
TGTGCCAGCAGTGAAAAGCGTTCCTACAATGAGCAGTTCTTC | CASSEKRSYNEQFF | TRBJ2-1 | 14 | . | TRBV6-1 | .
TGCGCCAGCAGTCAAAACTTTCGGGACAGGCAGTATTTT | CASSQNFRDRQYF | TRBJ2-3 | 13 | TRBD1 | TRBV10-1 | .
TGTGCCACCAGCAGGGACAGGACTAACTATGGCTACACCTTC | CATSRDRTNYGYTF | TRBJ1-2 | 14 | TRBD1 | TRBV15 | few
TGTGCCAGCAGGGGGACAGGGGGCACCAAAAACATTCAGTACTTC | CASRGTGGTKNIQYF | TRBJ2-4 | 15 | TRBD1 | TRBV2 | .
TGTGCCAGCAGCAGGGAGGTGGGCCGACGCAGCTCTGGGGCCAACGTCCTGACTTTC | CASSREVGRRSSGANVLTF | TRBJ2-6 | 19 | . | TRBV5-4 | .
TGCAGTGCTAGGACAGGGGGTGGCTACACCTTC | CSARTGGGYTF | TRBJ1-2 | 11 | TRBD1 | TRBV20-1 | .
TGTGCCAGCAGCCCCAAAAGACTAGCGGGAGCGAAGAGTGAGCAGTTCTTC | CASSPKRLAGAKSEQFF | TRBJ2-1 | 17 | TRBD2 | TRBV7-9 | .
TGTGCCAGCAGCTTTCGGGGGGCTCGAGAAGAGACCCAGTACTTC | CASSFRGAREETQYF | TRBJ2-5 | 15 | . | TRBV7-9 | .
TGTGCCTGGAGTGCGGGACTAGCGGGAACCTACGAGCAGTACTTC | CAWSAGLAGTYEQYF | TRBJ2-7 | 15 | TRBD2 | TRBV30 | .
TGTGCCAGCAGCCGGACTAGTTTGACCGGGGAGCTGTTTTTT | CASSRTSLTGELFF | TRBJ2-2 | 14 | TRBD2 | TRBV14 | few
TGCAGCGCCCCATCCCTAGCGGGAGGGTACAATGAGCAGTTCTTC | CSAPSLAGGYNEQFF | TRBJ2-1 | 15 | TRBD2 | TRBV29-1 | .
TGTGCCTGGAGTAGTACAGTCACAGATACGCAGTATTTT | CAWSSTVTDTQYF | TRBJ2-3 | 13 | . | TRBV30 | .
TGCGCCAGTCGGGTAGGGGAGAACACTGAAGCTTTCTTT | CASRVGENTEAFF | TRBJ1-1 | 13 | . | TRBV10-1 | .
TGTGCCAGCAGCGACGACAGGGTGAACACTGAAGCTTTCTTT | CASSDDRVNTEAFF | TRBJ1-1 | 14 | TRBD1 | TRBV5-6 | .
TGTGCCAGCAGTTACCCCCGGACAGGGCAGTTGGTGATAAGCACAGATACGCAGTATTTT | CASSYPRTGQLVISTDTQYF | TRBJ2-3 | 20 | TRBD1 | TRBV6-7 | .
TGTGCCAGCAGCGAGATTTACGGGTACTCTCAAGCTTTCTTT | CASSEIYGYSQAFF | TRBJ1-1 | 14 | . | TRBV9 | few